The TCR beta chain under discussion was sequenced for a study of control samples from healthy donors and cancer patients. Some clones are missing from TCRdb's copy, which holds only in-frame ones; the method was immunoSEQ multiplex PCR. The sample records about 130,000 clones, 90% being singletons. This CDR3 region has 14 residues. Germline V gives CDR1 DFQATT, CDR2 SNEGSKA (reference sequence). Trimming took 3 bases from V and 2 from J, leaving 11 bases between them. V usage is TRBV20-1 and J usage is TRBJ2-1, with D possibly TRBD2 on 7 matching bases. This TCR was recovered from a man aged 35 to 55 in good health. Source material: blood. Here the CDR3 DNA reads TGCAGTGCTAGTAGGGGGGGAGCCTACAATGAGCAGTTCTTC. This translates into CSASRGGAYNEQFF.